This T cell receptor (beta chain) comes out of a study of vaccination and CD4 T cells after COVID-19. As for the study in general: From HCoV-229E, HCoV-OC43, HCoV-NL63 and SARS-CoV-2, overlapping spike peptides were used to stimulate the cells. For control cultures, the treatment was a CEFX pool, an HIV-1 Nef pool, or no peptide. Notes on the study in general: Median SARS-CoV-2-reactive clonotype numbers went up from approximately 21 to 40, but not significantly.

The study sequenced cultured CD4+ T cell DNA using the Oncomine TCR Beta short-read assay. In TCRdb, the PCR reads were re-called with MiXCR into one record per CDR3 protein. In the table there are 13,000 or so distinct CDR3 sequences, more than 35% of which are singletons. Between the trimmed V and J ends, which lost 1 base and 5 bases, there was a span of 11 bases. Germline CDR1 is SGHAT and CDR2 is FQNNGV. CDR3 size: 14 residues. Specified treatment: roughly 10-day PBMC culture with coronavirus spike peptide pools or control peptides (ViraFEST assay). This clonotype was found a few times. Its matching antigen is unknown.

The clonotype comes from a human donor who had recovered from COVID-19. V is TRBV11-2 and J is TRBJ1-1, with D uncertain. The material sequenced was CD4+ T cells from blood, cultured in vitro, taken after SARS-CoV-2 vaccination. The CDR3 sequence is CASSLGGGGTEAFF. The CDR3 DNA reads as TGTGCCAGCAGCTTAGGCGGCGGAGGAACTGAAGCTTTCTTT.